A single sample gave rise to the 21 T cell receptor beta chains below, sequenced in a study of PD-1 blockade in classical Hodgkin lymphoma. Every single patient, without exception, relapsed after autologous stem cell transplantation, and brentuximab vedotin exposure varied. Sequenced by immunoSEQ multiplex PCR; TCRdb stores in-frame clones only, minus some. This table has 95,000 or so clones, 75% to 90% appearing once. Sequences were derived from peripheral blood mononuclear cells (PBMCs), sampled at baseline. Every receptor here comes from a human donor with classical Hodgkin lymphoma.

The genes are TRBV6-5 and TRBJ2-5; possible D gene TRBD2, 5 bases. CDR1 is MNHEY, CDR2 SVGAGI, per germline. Trimming stripped 5 bases from V and 5 bases from J, with 12 bases between. The CDR3 is made up of 13 amino acids. The CDR3 DNA reads as TGTGCCAGCAGTGAGCCCGGGGTCGAGACCCAGTACTTC. Translation gives CASSEPGVETQYF.

The chain joins TRBV11-2 to TRBJ2-5, with D possibly being TRBD1 (6 bases). This CDR3 has 15 residues. With 2 bases removed from V and 5 bases from J, the gap between germline ends came to 15 bases. Germline-derived CDR1 and CDR2 are SGHAT and FQNNGV. The CDR3 spells CASSLQQGPQETQYF. CDR3 DNA sequence: TGTGCCAGCAGCTTACAGCAGGGGCCACAGGAGACCCAGTACTTC.

V and J are TRBV6-1 and TRBJ2-3; D perhaps matches TRBD1 (5 bases). Per the germline V gene, CDR1 is MNHNS and CDR2 is SASEGT. The CDR3 length is 13 residues. V shed 8 bases and J shed 2 bases, with 11 bases lying between them. Here the CDR3 reads CASQQVTTDTQYF. Written as DNA, the CDR3 is TGTGCCAGCCAACAGGTGACCACAGATACGCAGTATTTT.

The chain joins TRBV19 to TRBJ2-1, with D uncertain. Trimming stripped 7 bases from V and 3 bases from J, with 4 bases between. The CDR3 has 11 residues. The germline CDR1 and CDR2 sequences are LNHDA and SQIVND (reference sequence). For the CDR3, the DNA is TGTGCCAGTAACGGCTACAATGAGCAGTTCTTC. Protein sequence: CASNGYNEQFF.

The chain has TRBV29-1 and TRBJ2-1, with D possibly called TRBD1 or TRBD2 (5 bases each). Germline-derived CDR1 and CDR2 are SQVTM and ANQGSEA. The germline V and J ends were trimmed by 3 bases and 9 bases, with 15 bases remaining between them. The CDR3 runs to 13 residues. The chain's CDR3 is CSVEELRGGEQFF. The DNA of the CDR3 is TGCAGCGTTGAGGAGCTGAGGGGCGGTGAGCAGTTCTTC.

This sequence joins TRBV9 and TRBJ1-3; D unresolved. V was clipped by 0 bases and J by 0 bases, with 16 bases between them. The germline V gene encodes CDR1 SGDLS and CDR2 YYNGEE. CDR3 length: 18 amino acids. The CDR3 coding sequence is TGTGCCAGCAGCGTAGGAGAGGGAAGGTGGGACTCTGGAAACACCATATATTTT. Protein product: CASSVGEGRWDSGNTIYF.

This clone was seen once. The chain couples TRBV5-6 to TRBJ2-1; 7 bases match TRBD2. In germline, CDR1 is SGHDT, CDR2 YYEEEE. The CDR3 has 13 amino acids. V lost 0 bases to trimming and J lost 7 bases; unmatched junction nucleotides: 1. This CDR3 is CASSLAGGNEQFF. In DNA, the CDR3 is TGTGCCAGCAGCTTGGCCGGGGGGAATGAGCAGTTCTTC. Full variable domain (outside the CDR3, taken from reference TRBV5-6 and TRBJ2-1): DAGVTQSPTHLIKTRGQQVTLRCSPKSGHDTVSWYQQALGQGPQFIFQYYEEEERQRGNFPDRFSGHQFPNYSSELNVNALLLGDSALYLCASSLAGGNEQFFGPGTRLTVL.

With respect to this clone: The junction departs from germline at one end; a sequencing error may be responsible. The V call is TRBV27, the J call TRBJ2-2; D not certain. CDR3 size: 12 residues. Germline lookup yields CDR1 MNHEY and CDR2 SMNVEV (reference sequence). CDR3 amino acids: CASRRPTRELFF. The CDR3 nucleotides are TGTGCCAGCAGGCGCCCCACCAGGGAGCTGTTTTTT.

The chain is built from TRBV5-1 and TRBJ1-2; D not resolved. Germline values: CDR1 SGHRS, CDR2 YFSETQ. CDR3 size: 18 residues. Between the trimmed V and J ends, which lost 0 bases and 4 bases, there was a span of 22 bases. The CDR3 DNA reads as TGCGCCAGCAGCTTGGATATCAAGGCAGCCCCGCGGGGCTATGGCTACACCTTC. Protein: CASSLDIKAAPRGYGYTF.

The genes are TRBV4-1 and TRBJ2-5; 8 bases align to TRBD2. The V gene end was trimmed by 1 base and the J gene end by 4 bases; junction bases not matched to a gene: 2. This CDR3 has 14 residues. Germline-derived CDR1 and CDR2 are MGHRA and YSYEKL. The CDR3 DNA follows: TGCGCCAGCAGCCAAGCGGGGGGGGCAGAGACCCAGTACTTC. Translated: CASSQAGGAETQYF.

The CDR3 nucleotides are TGTGCCAGTAGTAACGATCAGGGTTTTCAGCCCCAGCATTTT. Translated, it gives CASSNDQGFQPQHF. The V call is TRBV19, the J call TRBJ1-5; maybe TRBD1 (5 bases). CDR1 is LNHDA and CDR2 is SQIVND in the germline V gene (reference sequence). The CDR3 consists of 14 residues. Trimming removed 4 bases from V and 6 bases from J, with 13 bases in between.

J is TRBJ2-1 and V is TRBV11-3; 7 positions match TRBD1. Germline trimming cut 2 bases from V and 0 bases from J; bases unmatched to any gene: 7. CDR1 and CDR2 (germline): SGHNT, YENEEA. This CDR3 has 17 residues. CDR3 nucleotide sequence: TGTGCCAGCAGCTTACACAGGGGCCAGAGCTCCTACAATGAGCAGTTCTTC. Translated: CASSLHRGQSSYNEQFF.

The chain carries TRBV4-2 and TRBJ1-2, with TRBD1 as a possible D gene (6 bases). The CDR3 length is 16 residues. Trimming cost V 5 bases and J 4 bases, with 20 bases left between them. The germline V gene encodes CDR1 LGHNA and CDR2 YNFKEQ. The CDR3 sequence is CASSLAGVEGVYGYTF. Here the CDR3 DNA reads TGTGCCAGCAGCTTAGCGGGAGTTGAGGGGGTCTATGGCTACACCTTC.

This sequence joins TRBV6-1 and TRBJ1-1, with TRBD1 identical over 10 bases. The germline V gene encodes CDR1 MNHNS and CDR2 SASEGT. This CDR3 contains 15 residues. V lost 6 bases to trimming and J lost 4 bases; unmatched junction nucleotides: 8. The CDR3 region has the DNA TGTGCCAGCAGAGACGGGACAGGGGTGGCCACTGAAGCTTTCTTT. As protein: CASRDGTGVATEAFF.

V is TRBV7-2 and J is TRBJ1-1; a possible D gene is TRBD1 (6 bases). CDR1 and CDR2 (germline): SGHTA, FQGNSA. V gave up 1 base and J gave up 9 bases, with 15 bases separating them. This CDR3 contains 14 residues. The CDR3 protein is CASSLVAGRGQAFF. The CDR3 DNA follows: TGTGCCAGCAGCTTAGTGGCTGGCAGGGGCCAAGCTTTCTTT.

The gene calls are TRBV10-3 and TRBJ2-2; 13 bases are a match to TRBD2. J gave up 4 bases and V 8 bases, and 1 base lay outside the gene matches. This CDR3 contains 14 residues. Germline V gene data show CDR1 as ENHRY and CDR2 as SYGVKD. DNA for the CDR3: TGTGCCATCGGACTAGCGGGAGCCACCGGGGAGCTGTTTTTT. It is translated as CAIGLAGATGELFF.

V and J are TRBV7-2 and TRBJ1-5, with TRBD1 matching over 7 bases. The V gene end was trimmed by 5 bases and the J gene end by 2 bases; junction bases not matched to a gene: 6. Germline loops: CDR1 SGHTA, CDR2 FQGNSA. The CDR3 is 15 amino acids. CDR3 residues: CASSATGVGNQPQHF. The CDR3 region has the DNA TGTGCCAGCAGCGCCACAGGGGTGGGCAATCAGCCCCAGCATTTT.

The V gene is TRBV7-9, the J gene TRBJ2-7; 13 positions match TRBD2. This CDR3 has 15 amino acids. The V segment lost 5 bases and the J segment 7 bases; nucleotides outside the gene matches: 8. The V gene's germline CDR1 is SEHNR and CDR2 FQNEAQ (reference sequence). DNA for the CDR3: TGTGCCAGCAGCCTCGGACTAGCGGGAGAGAGTGAGCAGTACTTC. Translating gives CASSLGLAGESEQYF.

The V call is TRBV19, the J call TRBJ1-5; a possible D gene is TRBD1 (6 bases). The CDR3 contains 16 residues. Deletions cut 6 bases from V and 0 bases from J, with 15 bases between. Germline V gene data show CDR1 as LNHDA and CDR2 as SQIVND (reference sequence). In DNA, the CDR3 is TGTGCCAGTAGCACCATGGGGGCTTATAGCAATCAGCCCCAGCATTTT. This codes for CASSTMGAYSNQPQHF.

J is TRBJ1-2 and V is TRBV28; 10 bases are shared with TRBD1. Trimming took 3 bases from V and 6 from J; bases not matched to a gene: 10. The CDR3 is made up of 16 amino acids. The V gene's germline CDR1 is MDHEN and CDR2 SYDVKM. The CDR3 nucleotides are TGTGCCAGCAGTTTTTTTTCCCTGGGACAGGGGAATGGCTACACCTTC. It encodes CASSFFSLGQGNGYTF.

CDR3 protein: CASSPPGQATYEQYF. CDR3 sequence (DNA): TGTGCCAGCTCACCCCCGGGACAGGCAACCTACGAGCAGTACTTC. The chain uses TRBV18 and TRBJ2-7; 8 bases align to TRBD1. Germline CDR1 and CDR2: KGHSH and LQKENI. J was trimmed by 2 bases and V by 3 bases; bases with no gene match: 6. CDR3 size: 15 residues.